This is a list of T cell receptor beta chains from one sample in a study of cytomegalovirus exposure and HLA in healthy donors. Produced via immunoSEQ multiplex PCR; TCRdb's table is partial and in-frame only. The table has about 220,000 clones, approximately 83% seen once. The sequenced sample consisted of PBMCs. The source of these receptors is a boy aged 2 to 10 in good health and CMV-seronegative. Each CDR3 is given with its conserved first and last residue. D genes are given only for firm matches. Rows give clone size only sometimes, using once, few, many, or a class for an expanded clone.

d_gene: TRBD1; j_gene: TRBJ1-3; v_gene: TRBV29-1; len: 12; abundance: -; CDR3aa: CSVGLTGDTIYF; CDR3nt: TGCAGCGTTGGCCTTACAGGGGACACCATATATTTT
d_gene: TRBD2; j_gene: TRBJ2-1; v_gene: TRBV9; len: 20; abundance: -; CDR3aa: CASSVTQGTSIYLSYNEQFF; CDR3nt: TGTGCCAGCAGCGTAACCCAAGGGACTAGCATCTACCTCTCCTACAATGAGCAGTTCTTC
d_gene: TRBD2; j_gene: TRBJ2-3; v_gene: TRBV7-2; len: 17; abundance: -; CDR3aa: CASSHNSGRGASDTQYF; CDR3nt: TGTGCCAGCAGCCATAACTCGGGGCGGGGGGCCTCAGATACGCAGTATTTT
d_gene: TRBD1; j_gene: TRBJ1-1; v_gene: TRBV5-5; len: 16; abundance: -; CDR3aa: CASSSWTGKLHTEAFF; CDR3nt: TGTGCCAGCAGCTCCTGGACAGGGAAACTACACACTGAAGCTTTCTTT
d_gene: TRBD1; j_gene: TRBJ1-1; v_gene: TRBV7-8; len: 15; abundance: -; CDR3aa: CASSRRTGGRTEAFF; CDR3nt: TGTGCCAGCAGCAGAAGGACAGGGGGGAGGACTGAAGCTTTCTTT
d_gene: TRBD1; j_gene: TRBJ1-3; v_gene: TRBV15; len: 14; abundance: -; CDR3aa: CATSNDRDRNTIYF; CDR3nt: TGTGCCACCAGCAACGACAGGGATAGAAACACCATATATTTT
d_gene: TRBD1; j_gene: TRBJ1-1; v_gene: TRBV30; len: 13; abundance: -; CDR3aa: CAWRDTGETEAFF; CDR3nt: TGTGCCTGGAGGGACACAGGGGAGACTGAAGCTTTCTTT
d_gene: TRBD1; j_gene: TRBJ2-7; v_gene: TRBV11-1; len: 14; abundance: -; CDR3aa: CASSLNDRGHEQYF; CDR3nt: TGTGCCAGCAGCCTTAATGACAGGGGCCACGAGCAGTACTTC
d_gene: -; j_gene: TRBJ2-3; v_gene: TRBV21-1; len: 16; abundance: -; CDR3aa: CASSKVRDTTTDTQYF; CDR3nt: TGTGCCAGCAGCAAAGTAAGGGACACCACCACAGATACGCAGTATTTT
d_gene: -; j_gene: TRBJ2-7; v_gene: TRBV6-5; len: 14; abundance: -; CDR3aa: CASRPAGGKGEQYF; CDR3nt: TGTGCCAGCAGGCCGGCGGGTGGGAAAGGGGAGCAGTACTTC
d_gene: -; j_gene: TRBJ1-5; v_gene: TRBV19; len: 15; abundance: -; CDR3aa: CASRIFGQSNQPQHF; CDR3nt: TGTGCCAGTAGGATTTTTGGACAGAGCAATCAGCCCCAGCATTTT
d_gene: TRBD1; j_gene: TRBJ2-2; v_gene: TRBV6-5; len: 13; abundance: -; CDR3aa: CASRAGGTGELFF; CDR3nt: TGTGCCAGCAGAGCAGGGGGAACCGGGGAGCTGTTTTTT
d_gene: TRBD2; j_gene: TRBJ2-1; v_gene: TRBV7-8; len: 15; abundance: -; CDR3aa: CASSQTGGRVHEQFF; CDR3nt: TGTGCCAGCAGCCAGACCGGGGGGAGGGTCCATGAGCAGTTCTTC
d_gene: -; j_gene: TRBJ2-5; v_gene: TRBV5-1; len: 14; abundance: few; CDR3aa: CASSSGAGVETQYF; CDR3nt: TGCGCCAGCAGCTCAGGGGCCGGGGTGGAGACCCAGTACTTC